The sequence of this TCR beta chain was determined in a study of blood T cell repertoires in COVID-19. This CDR3 has 16 amino acids. The germline CDR1 and CDR2 sequences are SGHRS and YFSETQ. Trimming removed 2 bases from V and 0 bases from J; junction bases left unmatched: 4. Produced via immunoSEQ multiplex PCR; TCRdb's table is partial and in-frame only. The table records about 37,000 clones, 80% to 90% of them present only once. Sequences were obtained from peripheral blood. This TCR came from a human donor in a cohort sampled during active COVID-19. This chain uses TRBV5-1 with TRBJ2-2; 7 bases map to TRBD2. CDR3 nucleotides: TGCGCCAGCAGCTTTCAGGGAGGGTCGAACACCGGGGAGCTGTTTTTT. Protein: CASSFQGGSNTGELFF.